This paragraph reports one T cell receptor beta chain. Its antigen is still unknown. No base-level quality is on record; no much larger clone is a single base apart. The cohort comprised 550 to 700 healthy bone marrow donors. Cohort members were all nominally healthy when sampled, although unrecorded immune exposures were likely present. The donor tested CMV seronegative and was one of the 352 seronegative cohort members. Every donor gave a peripheral blood sample, and the peripheral blood mononuclear cells from that sample were used for TCR beta sequencing. The Qiagen DNeasy Blood Extraction Kit was used to extract genomic DNA from the blood cell samples. The library was prepared using the immunoSEQ multiplex PCR assay. For the multiplex PCR, a mixture combining 60 forward primers for TCR Vbeta segments and 13 reverse primers for TCR Jbeta segments was used. A multiplex PCR assay on genomic DNA amplified the CDR3 region of rearranged TCR beta genes. Amplified TCR beta libraries were sequenced as 87-base-pair reads on the Illumina HiSeq System. The original pipeline was this. Across the 700 or so repertoires, a later analysis counted 80 million or so unique TCR beta chains, 8.5 million to 12 million of which were shared by at least two donors. A nearest-neighbor algorithm error-corrected the raw reads and collapsed the reads into unique sequences, merging closely related sequences to remove PCR and sequencing errors. To assign V, D and J gene segments, CDR3 sequences were aligned to IMGT reference sequences. For a sequence to be retained, at least a six-nucleotide match to both a V gene segment and a J gene segment was required. A rearrangement counted as productive if the CDR3 had no stop codons and remained in frame with V and J, and every other rearrangement counted as non-productive. CDR3 was defined according to IMGT convention as the region running from the second conserved V-encoded cysteine to the conserved J-encoded phenylalanine. Sequences without an unambiguous match to a single V gene segment were excluded from the earlier analysis of several hundred of the donors. In an earlier analysis of more than 500 of the donors, a V segment was called functional when productive rearrangements were above 56.7%, and segregating when the standard deviation between donors exceeded 5%. To diagnose cytomegalovirus status from the catalog of TCR beta chain sequences, a statistical classification framework was built. V and J gene assignment, in a later analysis, came from comparing TCR nucleotide sequences with IMGT/GENE-DB human TR gene sequences. The TCRdist pipeline was used in a later analysis to assign CDR3 sequences and most-parsimonious VDJ recombination scenarios. In a later analysis, each TCR beta chain was defined by its CDR3 amino acid sequence together with its V-gene family, and reads without a unique V-gene family were excluded. A later analysis removed nearly 600 highly shared, low-generation-probability nucleotide sequences to deal with suspected cross-contamination and a sequencing artifact. In a later analysis, a clonal expansion index for each public chain was calculated from normalized within-repertoire ranks of inferred template counts. In a later analysis, generation probabilities were computed using a VDJ recombination model fitted to out-of-frame rearrangements, and the results were checked against IGoR. In a later analysis, TCR-TCR, TCR-HLA and TCR-CMV co-occurrence was scored with hypergeometric tests, and a repertoire-size bias correction was applied to TCR pairs. A later analysis estimated false discovery rates by permuting HLA or CMV assignments 20 times. In a later analysis, co-occurring TCRs were grouped using DBSCAN, with TCRdist sequence similarity added in when clustering inside HLA-allele-positive subsets. For co-occurrence clustering, repertoires with fewer than 30,000 or more than 120,000 public chains were excluded, along with five repertoires with anomalous nucleotide sharing. TCRdb obtained this table from immuneACCESS and retained in-frame rearrangements with V and J assigned. These tables miss some clones; where compared with another copy, unresolved V genes account for less than half of the shortfall, and the remainder is unexplained. V and J calls plus clone size are reproduced from that table; the DNA served to infer D and trimming. For this sample there are 130,000 or so clones; 60% to 85% appear just once. The ten top clones hold around 3.6% of the sample.

This sample is drawn from a study of cytomegalovirus exposure and HLA in healthy donors (dated by TCRdb to 2017 to 2019). Turning to the overall study: An earlier analysis of roughly 500 of the donors reported under 300 Gb of sequence data and some 110 million unique TCR beta sequences obtained from 150 million to 200 million T cells. An early release that covered several hundred HLA-typed donors contained approximately 300 gigabases of sequencing data and tens of millions of unique TCR sequences. Among the roughly 400 genotyped donors, around 79% belonged to the genetic ancestry cluster associated with self-reported Caucasian donors. The aim of the study was to test whether cataloging public T cell receptors could identify signatures of past pathogen exposure. The T cell repertoires of around 730 subjects were profiled by immunosequencing and related to cytomegalovirus serostatus. A separate validation cohort of 100 to 150 different subjects was used in addition to the approximately 670-subject first cohort. High-throughput TCR immunosequencing, statistical association of individual TCRs with disease status, and machine learning were combined to predict cytomegalovirus infection status. A later analysis re-examined previously published TCR beta repertoires from 500 to 700 donors and added high-resolution HLA genotyping to investigate patterns of TCR occurrence. Rather than drawing on any new phenotypic data, the later analysis identified candidate immune exposures from TCR beta sequences and the way those sequences occurred across donors. To decide whether each TCR beta V gene segment behaved as functional or pseudogenic, an earlier analysis of over 500 of the donors relied on high-throughput TCR beta sequencing. Donor age, sex, ethnicity and CMV serostatus were compiled together with the repertoire data. In a later genetic analysis, genome-wide SNP genotypes for about three fifths of the roughly 670 donors were used, and that subset was treated as a discovery cohort. All discovery cohort repertoires had been generated using a single sequencing platform. Class I and class II HLA loci were covered by the typing at four-digit resolution. The number of donors typed differed by locus, with about 629-630 for A, B, C, DRB1 and DQB1, around 500 for DQA1, about 610 for DPA1, and about 450 for DPB1. Several DR-DQ haplotypes were treated as single units for association and clustering because of strong linkage in the cohort. On average, 235,054 unique TCR beta nucleotide sequences were sequenced per donor among about 400 genotyped donors of the cohort, with around 19% of those sequences being non-productive.

The junction shows trimming of 6 bases on V and 3 bases on J, plus 12 bases between the germline ends. Measured from the cysteine to the phenylalanine, the CDR3 is 14 residues long. The entry retains the CDR3 DNA only, 42 bases that are in frame from base 1. The germline V gene (reference sequence) provides CDR1 LNHDA and CDR2 SQIVND. Overall results and qualifications from the work: In a later genetic analysis, fewer N-insertions in productive TCRs were reported among donors in an Asian-associated ancestry cluster than the roughly 670-donor mean. Roughly uniform sequencing depth across donors was assumed in presence/absence analyses, although this assumption may not hold. Across donors, most TCR sequences were observed very rarely, whereas some public TCRs were present in many individuals. In a later analysis, HLA-associated TCR beta chains were found to be more clonally expanded and to have lower generation probabilities than equally common non-associated chains. The classifier was reported to diagnose cytomegalovirus status with high specificity and sensitivity in both the original and validation cohorts. Immune exposure information for the cohort was limited to CMV serostatus. In the study, approximately 160 TCR beta chains were listed as associated with cytomegalovirus. A later genetic analysis associated a missense DCLRE1C variant with V-gene and J-gene trimming of TCR beta chains, and an independent cohort replicated the association. In this cohort, only TCR beta chains were sequenced, and detectable features were limited by the absence of alpha or paired-chain data. The earlier analysis of nearly 600 of the donors excluded roughly 17 rarely observed V segments, including chromosome 9 orphons, because counts were too low. In vitro tests confirmed that a few of the cytomegalovirus-associated TCR beta chains recognize cytomegalovirus antigens. According to a later analysis, most CMV-associated TCR beta chains appeared to be HLA-restricted, and the HLA associations seemed to be driven largely by CMV exposure. Linkage disequilibrium might explain the correlated functional status among segregating V segments, but an unknown experimental factor could not be ruled out. A later analysis associated approximately 17,000 TCR beta sequences with specific HLA alleles at a false discovery rate of 0.05. A cluster of highly shared sequence variants was judged likely to represent a technical artifact of the sequencing pipeline. A further reported finding was that TCR beta sequences accurately predicted the HLA-A and HLA-B alleles for most subjects in the first cohort. Assigning TCR associations to individual alleles was difficult when HLA alleles, especially DR and DQ, strongly co-occurred. It was suggested by the authors that the approach could potentially be generalized to other disease states and immunological phenotypes. A later analysis found that TCR association rates varied across HLA loci, with DRB1 alleles showing the most associated TCRs and HLA-C alleles the fewest. A later analysis reported that several top co-occurrence clusters appeared linked to parvovirus B19, influenza, CMV and Epstein-Barr virus. HLA typing was unavailable for some donors at each locus, so association tests used only the typed subset. Because the 87-base-pair reads could not distinguish some IMGT-functional V segments, including TRBV6-2 and TRBV6-3, those segments were excluded. In an earlier analysis of approximately 600 of the donors, most TCR beta V segments were observed in productive rearrangements about 87% or about 30% of the time, broadly matching IMGT annotations.

The clonotype comes from a man younger than 40 in good health and CMV-seronegative. The sequence links TRBV19 to TRBJ1-5; the best D guess is TRBD1, with 6 bases matching. Sequencing was performed on PBMCs. The DNA is as follows: TGTGCCAGTAGGCTACAGGGTTCCAATCAGCCCCAGCATTTT. Its coded protein is CASRLQGSNQPQHF. The CDR3 plus the reference TRBV19 and TRBJ1-5 genes for the other parts give the full variable domain: DGGITQSPKYLFRKEGQNVTLSCEQNLNHDAMYWYRQDPGQGLRLIYYSQIVNDFQKGDIAEGYSVSREKKESFPLTVTSAQKNPTAFYLCASRLQGSNQPQHFGDGTRLSIL.